The 31 T cell receptor beta chains presented below share a single source sample, sequenced in a study of long-term antiretroviral therapy in people with HIV. A v3.0 immunoSEQ assay was performed at survey level. The method was immunoSEQ multiplex PCR; TCRdb's version includes in-frame clones alone and lacks a portion of them. This repertoire shows 20,000 to 25,000 clones, around 82% found once; its top ten account for approximately 12%. The material sequenced was unsorted PBMCs, taken less than 2.5 years after starting antiretroviral therapy. These receptors were taken from a man aged 35 to 55 with HIV.

CDR3: CASSFSGTSIGDTYEQYF. The CDR3 coding sequence is TGTGCCAGCAGCTTTTCCGGGACTAGTATCGGTGACACCTACGAGCAGTACTTC. The genes are TRBV5-4 and TRBJ2-7, with TRBD2 identical over 8 bases. Germline CDR1 SGHNT, CDR2 YYREEE (reference sequence). The length of the CDR3 is 18 residues. The J segment lost 2 bases and the V segment lost 2 bases, leaving 15 bases of the junction unmatched.

This clone was observed a single time. The chain recombines TRBV19 with TRBJ2-3; D possibly corresponds to TRBD1 (6 bases). The CDR3 extends over 15 amino acids. The germline V gene encodes CDR1 LNHDA and CDR2 SQIVND (reference sequence). Trimming took 3 bases from V and 0 from J, leaving 10 bases between them. The CDR3 DNA reads as TGTGCCAGTAGTATTGGACAGCCAAGCACAGATACGCAGTATTTT. This gives the protein CASSIGQPSTDTQYF.

The chain is built from TRBV28 and TRBJ2-2, with 13 positions matching TRBD2. V trimming: 3 bases; J trimming: 3 bases; junction bases outside the gene matches: 13. There are 20 residues in the CDR3. Germline lookup yields CDR1 MDHEN and CDR2 SYDVKM. CDR3 protein: CASSFTYGTSGNIYTGELFF. The CDR3 bases are TGTGCCAGCAGTTTCACGTACGGGACTAGCGGGAATATCTACACCGGGGAGCTGTTTTTT.

The rearrangement joins TRBV6-1 to TRBJ2-3; D gene uncertain. The V gene's germline CDR1 is MNHNS and CDR2 SASEGT. V was pared by 1 base and J by 7 bases, with 9 bases between. The CDR3 covers 13 residues. In DNA, the CDR3 is TGTGCCAGCAGTGAAGGGACCCGTTATACGCAGTATTTT. As protein: CASSEGTRYTQYF.

This chain links TRBV11-3 with TRBJ2-7; D is unclear. V was cut by 1 base and J by 0 bases, with 1 base left in between. The CDR3 runs to 12 residues. Looked up from germline, CDR1 is SGHNT and CDR2 is YENEEA. The CDR3 coding sequence is TGTGCCAGCAGCTTAGGCTCCTACGAGCAGTACTTC. Protein sequence: CASSLGSYEQYF.

The rearrangement links TRBV7-9 to TRBJ1-5; D is unresolved. In germline, CDR1 is SEHNR, CDR2 FQNEAQ (reference sequence). The CDR3 contains 13 residues. Deletions cut 8 bases from V and 2 bases from J, with 10 bases between. The CDR3 loop is CASAREGNQPQHF. In DNA, the CDR3 is TGTGCCAGCGCTCGAGAAGGCAATCAGCCCCAGCATTTT. Together with reference TRBV7-9 and TRBJ1-5, the CDR3 gives the full variable domain: DTGVSQNPRHKITKRGQNVTFRCDPISEHNRLYWYRQTLGQGPEFLTYFQNEAQLEKSRLLSDRFSAERPKGSFSTLEIQRTEQGDSAMYLCASAREGNQPQHFGDGTRLSIL.

The chain joins TRBV5-1 to TRBJ2-7; 9 bases match TRBD1. V shed 0 bases, J shed 5 bases, and the junction held 6 bases outside the gene matches. In germline, CDR1 is SGHRS, CDR2 YFSETQ. The CDR3 is 15 residues long. The CDR3 bases are TGCGCCAGCAGCTTGGCCGGGACAGGGTTGCACGAGCAGTACTTC. Its protein product is CASSLAGTGLHEQYF.

V and J are TRBV18 and TRBJ2-2; 7 nucleotides line up with TRBD1. CDR3 length: 15 residues. Germline-derived CDR1 and CDR2 are KGHSH and LQKENI. Trimming removed 2 bases from V and 3 bases from J; junction bases left unmatched: 3. The DNA for the CDR3 is TGTGCCAGCTCACCAACAGGGGCGGACACCGGGGAGCTGTTTTTT. Translated: CASSPTGADTGELFF.

This chain uses TRBV10-2 with TRBJ2-2; D is undetermined. This CDR3 has 14 residues. Per germline, CDR1 WSHSY and CDR2 SAAADI. V lost 9 bases and J lost 0, with 11 bases in between. The CDR3 protein is CASNKGPNTGELFF. The CDR3 coding sequence is TGCGCCAGTAACAAAGGTCCGAACACCGGGGAGCTGTTTTTT.

The sample holds one count of this clone. The rearrangement joins TRBV7-9 to TRBJ2-7; D is ambiguous. V was cut by 1 base and J by 4 bases, with 8 bases left in between. The CDR3 runs to 13 residues. Germline lookup yields CDR1 SEHNR and CDR2 FQNEAQ (reference sequence). CDR3: CASSLEGEYEQYF. In DNA, the CDR3 is TGTGCCAGCAGCTTAGAAGGAGAATACGAGCAGTACTTC. Full variable domain (rest looked up from reference TRBV7-9 and TRBJ2-7): DTGVSQNPRHKITKRGQNVTFRCDPISEHNRLYWYRQTLGQGPEFLTYFQNEAQLEKSRLLSDRFSAERPKGSFSTLEIQRTEQGDSAMYLCASSLEGEYEQYFGPGTRLTVT.

The genes are TRBV6-6 and TRBJ1-1; a possible D gene is TRBD1 (6 bases). The germline V and J ends were trimmed by 6 bases and 0 bases, with 14 bases remaining between them. CDR3 length: 15 amino acids. Germline CDR1 is MNHNY and CDR2 is SVGAGI (reference sequence). The DNA of the CDR3 is TGTGCCAGCAGGGAGCAGGGGAGCATGAACACTGAAGCTTTCTTT. Its translation: CASREQGSMNTEAFF.

The rearrangement links TRBV5-1 to TRBJ2-7; D uncertain. CDR1 and CDR2 (germline): SGHRS, YFSETQ. This CDR3 contains 14 residues. The V end lost 0 bases, the J end lost 6 bases, and 13 bases lay between the germline ends. Written as DNA, the CDR3 is TGCGCCAGCAGCTTGGTCGGCCCATCGGGCGAGCAGTACTTC. As protein: CASSLVGPSGEQYF.

V and J are TRBV7-2 and TRBJ2-3, with D possibly matching TRBD2 (5 bases). V was pared by 3 bases and J by 6 bases, with 13 bases between. CDR3 length: 14 amino acids. Per the germline V gene, CDR1 is SGHTA and CDR2 is FQGNSA. The CDR3 protein is CASSLTIGADTQYF. CDR3 nucleotides: TGTGCCAGCAGCTTGACTATAGGTGCGGATACGCAGTATTTT.

This chain joins TRBV14 and TRBJ1-1; the D gene is possibly TRBD1 (6 bases). The ends were cut back, 1 base at V and 4 bases at J, with 13 bases in the middle. This CDR3 spans 15 amino acids. Germline CDR1 is SGHDN and CDR2 is FVKESK. CDR3 in amino acids: CASSQVEDRSTEAFF. Written as DNA, the CDR3 is TGTGCCAGCAGCCAAGTTGAAGACAGGAGCACTGAAGCTTTCTTT.

The genes are TRBV10-3 and TRBJ1-1; D remains ambiguous. V was shortened by 2 bases and J by 5 bases, with 15 bases between the two germline ends. The CDR3 length is 15 residues. Germline assignment: CDR1 ENHRY and CDR2 SYGVKD. The CDR3 region is CAISEKPPPRTEAFF. In DNA form, the CDR3 reads TGTGCCATCAGTGAGAAGCCCCCACCGCGGACTGAAGCTTTCTTT.

The CDR3 DNA is TGTGCCAGCAGTTCCCTTCTTTCGGGGGGGCGGAAACTGTTTTTT. As protein: CASSSLLSGGRKLFF. The chain links TRBV27 to TRBJ1-4; TRBD1 might be the D (6 bases). The CDR3 totals 15 residues. Germline CDR1 is MNHEY and CDR2 is SMNVEV (reference sequence). V shed 4 bases and J shed 11 bases, with 20 bases lying between them.

By share of the sample, this clone is medium-sized. The chain recombines TRBV5-4 with TRBJ2-3; D is perhaps TRBD1 (6 bases). V was shortened by 1 base and J by 4 bases, with 13 bases between the two germline ends. This CDR3 spans 15 amino acids. Germline CDR1 reads SGHNT; CDR2 reads YYREEE (reference sequence). The CDR3 region has the DNA TGTGCCAGCAGCTTGTTCAGGGGACGAGCAGATACGCAGTATTTT. This gives the protein CASSLFRGRADTQYF.

CDR3 sequence reads: CASRSGSNYEQYF. The CDR3 nucleotides are TGTGCCAGCAGAAGCGGGAGTAACTACGAGCAGTACTTC. The V and J genes are TRBV5-4 and TRBJ2-7; 8 bases map to TRBD2. CDR1 and CDR2 from the germline V gene are SGHNT and YYREEE (reference sequence). This CDR3 is built from 13 residues. V lost 5 bases and J lost 3; bases outside the gene matches: 4.

V gene TRBV6-1 combines with J gene TRBJ2-3, with a tentative D call TRBD2 (5 bases). This CDR3 spans 11 amino acids. The germline V gene has CDR1 MNHNS and CDR2 SASEGT. The V and J ends lost 11 bases and 8 bases respectively, with 14 bases between them. CDR3 DNA: TGTGCCGCCCTAATAGCGACTACGCAGTATTTT. Translating it yields CAALIATTQYF.

This clone was seen more than once but under ten times. This sequence joins TRBV9 and TRBJ1-6, with D unresolved. V lost 0 bases and J lost 7, with 8 bases in between. This CDR3 is 14 amino acids long. The germline CDR1 and CDR2 sequences are SGDLS and YYNGEE. DNA for the CDR3: TGTGCCAGCAGCGTAGCGGCGGGAAATTCACCCCTCCACTTT. Protein sequence: CASSVAAGNSPLHF.

This clone was seen more than once but under ten times. The chain has TRBV7-9 and TRBJ1-2, with D maybe TRBD1 (6 bases). This CDR3 is 14 amino acids long. The V and J ends lost 5 bases and 8 bases respectively, with 18 bases between them. Per the germline V gene, CDR1 is SEHNR and CDR2 is FQNEAQ (reference sequence). In DNA form, the CDR3 reads TGTGCCAGCAGCCTAATAACAGGGAATGGAGGCTACACCTTC. Protein product: CASSLITGNGGYTF.

The chain joins TRBV18 to TRBJ1-4; D remains ambiguous. With 6 bases removed from V and 4 bases from J, the gap between germline ends came to 6 bases. The CDR3 runs 12 residues. Germline lookup yields CDR1 KGHSH and CDR2 LQKENI. CDR3 residues: CASSPNNEKLFF. CDR3 in DNA: TGTGCCAGCTCTCCAAATAATGAAAAACTGTTTTTT.

This clone has only a few counts. This chain links TRBV27 with TRBJ1-6; the D is unclear. The germline V gene encodes CDR1 MNHEY and CDR2 SMNVEV (reference sequence). V dropped 0 bases and J dropped 4 bases, with 16 bases sitting between them. CDR3 length: 18 residues. For the CDR3, the DNA is TGTGCCAGCAGTTTATCGTTCCCTCGGACGGAGTATAATTCACCCCTCCACTTT. Its translation: CASSLSFPRTEYNSPLHF.

The count of this clone is one. The V gene is TRBV9, the J gene TRBJ2-6, with D hard to call. Trimming removed 0 bases at V and 0 bases at J, with 13 bases between. The germline gives CDR1 SGDLS, CDR2 YYNGEE. There are 18 residues in the CDR3. DNA for the CDR3: TGTGCCAGCAGCGTAGTAGTGGCGGAAAACTCTGGGGCCAACGTCCTGACTTTC. This encodes CASSVVVAENSGANVLTF.

The chain carries TRBV5-1 and TRBJ1-1; D perhaps matches TRBD1 (6 bases). V was shortened by 3 bases and J by 1 base, with 28 bases between the two germline ends. The CDR3 has 20 amino acids. CDR1 SGHRS and CDR2 YFSETQ come from the germline V gene. The CDR3 nucleotides read TGCGCCAGCAGCTCTCCGGGGAGTTTCCCTCTCCGGGACACGAACACTGAAGCTTTCTTT. Its protein is CASSSPGSFPLRDTNTEAFF.

The chain has TRBV11-2 and TRBJ2-7, with TRBD1 matching 10 bases. In germline, CDR1 is SGHAT, CDR2 FQNNGV. J was trimmed by 0 bases and V by 3 bases; bases with no gene match: 2. The CDR3 runs to 15 residues. As DNA, the CDR3 is TGTGCCAGCAGCTTGGGACAGGGGTTCTCCTACGAGCAGTACTTC. Translated, it gives CASSLGQGFSYEQYF.

This clone qualifies as medium-sized. The chain uses TRBV21-1 and TRBJ2-7; the DNA was not compared with TRBD1, the D call given in the table. TRBV21-1 is assigned pseudogene status. The CDR3 runs 13 residues. Here the CDR3 reads CASSRDKTYEQYF. CDR3 nucleotide sequence: TGTGCCAGCAGCAGGGACAAGACCTACGAGCAGTACTTC.

The V gene is TRBV19, the J gene TRBJ2-3; 9 bases line up with TRBD1. The CDR3 consists of 13 residues. The junction had 2 bases not matched to a gene; V was cut back by 10 bases and J by 0 bases. Germline V gives CDR1 LNHDA, CDR2 SQIVND (reference sequence). The CDR3 spells CATGTGSTDTQYF. CDR3 bases: TGTGCCACCGGGACAGGGAGCACAGATACGCAGTATTTT.

This clone was seen only a few times. This chain links TRBV7-9 with TRBJ1-2; D unclear. Germline CDR1 reads SEHNR; CDR2 reads FQNEAQ (reference sequence). This CDR3 contains 11 residues. The V gene lost 5 bases and the J gene lost 13 bases, with 14 bases spanning the gap. The CDR3 sequence is CASSRDWNATF. The CDR3 DNA reads TGTGCCAGCAGCCGAGACTGGAACGCCACCTTC.

This rearrangement joins TRBV7-3 to TRBJ2-1; 10 bases are shared with TRBD1. Per the germline V gene, CDR1 is SGHTA and CDR2 is FQGTGA. V dropped 5 bases and J dropped 5; count of bases not matched to a gene: 6. There are 15 residues in the CDR3. In DNA, the CDR3 is TGTGCCAGCAGCCTCGGGACAGGGGTTAACAATGAGCAGTTCTTC. It encodes CASSLGTGVNNEQFF.

V usage is TRBV11-1 and J usage is TRBJ2-1, with D perhaps assigned TRBD1 or TRBD2 (5 bases each). Looked up from germline, CDR1 is SGHAT and CDR2 is FQDESV (reference sequence). CDR3 length equals 14 residues. Deletions cut 6 bases from V and 9 bases from J, with 18 bases between. CDR3 residues: CASRAPGPRAEQFF. CDR3 nucleotide sequence: TGTGCCAGCAGAGCCCCGGGACCTCGGGCTGAGCAGTTCTTC.